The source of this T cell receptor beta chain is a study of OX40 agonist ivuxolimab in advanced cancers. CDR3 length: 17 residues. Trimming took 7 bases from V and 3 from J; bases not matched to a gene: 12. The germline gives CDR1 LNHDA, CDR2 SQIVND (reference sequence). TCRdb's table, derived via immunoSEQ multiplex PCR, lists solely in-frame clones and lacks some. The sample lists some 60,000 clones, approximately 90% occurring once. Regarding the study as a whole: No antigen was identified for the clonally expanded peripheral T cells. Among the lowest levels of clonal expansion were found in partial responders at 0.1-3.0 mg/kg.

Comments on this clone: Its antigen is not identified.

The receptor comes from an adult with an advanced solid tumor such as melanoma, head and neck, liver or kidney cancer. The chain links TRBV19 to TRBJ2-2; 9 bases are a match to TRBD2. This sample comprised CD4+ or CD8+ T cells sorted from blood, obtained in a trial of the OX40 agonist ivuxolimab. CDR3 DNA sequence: TGTGCCAGTATTGACGCGGGGGGGCTTCCCTACACCGGGGAGCTGTTTTTT. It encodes CASIDAGGLPYTGELFF.